This TCR beta chain was captured in a study of blood T cell repertoires in COVID-19. At the level of the study: T cells, B-cell-depleted T cells, or PBMCs provided the cDNA or gDNA that served as material.

The germline V gene encodes CDR1 SGHRS and CDR2 YFSETQ. There are 15 residues in the CDR3. Trimming took 1 base from V and 0 from J, leaving 9 bases between them. The authors' processing: Reference gene primers were amplified, and this amplification served to estimate nucleated cell counts. Sequenced by immunoSEQ multiplex PCR; TCRdb stores in-frame clones only, minus some. Clone size and the V and J calls come from that table; the DNA yielded D and trimming. The sample has about 140,000 clones, over 80% seen once. The V gene is TRBV5-1, the J gene TRBJ2-3; D perhaps matches TRBD1 (5 bases). Sample: PBMCs or T cells enriched from blood (not recorded which). The receptor's source is a man in his sixties who had recovered from COVID-19. This CDR3 is CASSLTDKSTDTQYF. As DNA, the CDR3 is TGCGCCAGCAGCTTGACGGACAAAAGCACAGATACGCAGTATTTT.